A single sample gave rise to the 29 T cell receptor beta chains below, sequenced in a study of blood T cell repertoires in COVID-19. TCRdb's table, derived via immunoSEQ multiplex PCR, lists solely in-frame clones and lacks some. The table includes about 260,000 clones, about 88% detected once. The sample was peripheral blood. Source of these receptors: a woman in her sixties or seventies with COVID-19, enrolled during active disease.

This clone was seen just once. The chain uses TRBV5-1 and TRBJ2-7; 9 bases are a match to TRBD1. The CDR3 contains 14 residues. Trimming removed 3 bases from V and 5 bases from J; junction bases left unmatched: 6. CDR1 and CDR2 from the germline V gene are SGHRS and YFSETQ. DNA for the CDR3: TGCGCCAGCAGCTCCGGGACAGGGCTCAACGAGCAGTACTTC. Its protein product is CASSSGTGLNEQYF. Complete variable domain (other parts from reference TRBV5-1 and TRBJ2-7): KAGVTQTPRYLIKTRGQQVTLSCSPISGHRSVSWYQQTPGQGLQFLFEYFSETQRNKGNFPGRFSGRQFSNSRSEMNVSTLELGDSALYLCASSSGTGLNEQYFGPGTRLTVT.

This CDR3 is CASRTDGRVNEQFF. The CDR3 coding sequence is TGTGCCAGCAGGACAGACGGGAGGGTGAATGAGCAGTTCTTC. This rearrangement joins TRBV28 to TRBJ2-1; 8 bases match TRBD2. The CDR3 is made up of 14 amino acids. The junction had 8 bases not matched to a gene; V was cut back by 6 bases and J by 7 bases. The germline CDR1 and CDR2 sequences are MDHEN and SYDVKM.

The CDR3 coding sequence is TGTGCCAGCAGCTTTGACAGGGGGCGACACGAGCAGTACTTC. It specifies CASSFDRGRHEQYF. The chain recombines TRBV11-1 with TRBJ2-7, with TRBD1 identical over 10 bases. The germline CDR1 and CDR2 sequences are SGHAT and FQDESV (reference sequence). Trimming took 3 bases from V and 5 from J; bases not matched to a gene: 4. This CDR3 region has 14 residues. The whole variable domain, remainder taken from reference TRBV11-1 and TRBJ2-7, is EAEVAQSPRYKITEKSQAVAFWCDPISGHATLYWYRQILGQGPELLVQFQDESVVDDSQLPKDRFSAERLKGVDSTLKIQPAELGDSAMYLCASSFDRGRHEQYFGPGTRLTVT.

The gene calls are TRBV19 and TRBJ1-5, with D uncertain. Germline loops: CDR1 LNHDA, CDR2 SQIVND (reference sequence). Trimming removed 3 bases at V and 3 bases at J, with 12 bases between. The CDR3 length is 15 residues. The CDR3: CASSIDGGYNQPQHF. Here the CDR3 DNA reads TGTGCCAGTAGTATTGATGGCGGCTACAATCAGCCCCAGCATTTT.

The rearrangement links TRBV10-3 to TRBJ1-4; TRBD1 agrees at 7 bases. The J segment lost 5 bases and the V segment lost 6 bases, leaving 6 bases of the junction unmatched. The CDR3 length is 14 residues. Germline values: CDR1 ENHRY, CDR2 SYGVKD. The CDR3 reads CAIRGTEENEKLFF. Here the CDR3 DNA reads TGTGCCATCAGAGGGACAGAAGAAAATGAAAAACTGTTTTTT.

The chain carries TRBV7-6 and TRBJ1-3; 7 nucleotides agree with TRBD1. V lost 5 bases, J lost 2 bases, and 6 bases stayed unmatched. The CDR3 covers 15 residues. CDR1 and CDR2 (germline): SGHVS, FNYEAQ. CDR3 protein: CASSRGQDAGNTIYF. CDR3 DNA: TGTGCCAGCAGCCGCGGACAGGATGCTGGAAACACCATATATTTT.

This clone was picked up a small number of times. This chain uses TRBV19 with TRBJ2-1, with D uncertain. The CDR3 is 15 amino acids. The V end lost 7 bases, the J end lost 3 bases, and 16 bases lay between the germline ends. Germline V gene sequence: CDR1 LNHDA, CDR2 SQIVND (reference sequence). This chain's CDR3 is CASTPSQVLYNEQFF. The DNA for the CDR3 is TGTGCCAGTACCCCTTCGCAGGTTCTCTACAATGAGCAGTTCTTC.

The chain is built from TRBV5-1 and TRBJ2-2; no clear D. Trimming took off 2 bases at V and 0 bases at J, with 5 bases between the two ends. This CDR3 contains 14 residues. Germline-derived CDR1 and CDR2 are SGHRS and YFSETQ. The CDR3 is CASSFGSNTGELFF. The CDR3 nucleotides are TGCGCCAGCAGCTTTGGCTCGAACACCGGGGAGCTGTTTTTT.

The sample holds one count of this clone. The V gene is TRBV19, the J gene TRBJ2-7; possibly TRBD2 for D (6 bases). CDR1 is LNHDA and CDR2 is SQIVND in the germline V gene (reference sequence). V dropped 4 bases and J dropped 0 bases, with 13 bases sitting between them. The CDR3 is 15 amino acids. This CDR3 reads CASSTYDGSSYEQYF. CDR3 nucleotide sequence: TGTGCCAGTAGTACCTACGACGGGAGCTCCTACGAGCAGTACTTC. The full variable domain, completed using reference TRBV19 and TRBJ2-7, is DGGITQSPKYLFRKEGQNVTLSCEQNLNHDAMYWYRQDPGQGLRLIYYSQIVNDFQKGDIAEGYSVSREKKESFPLTVTSAQKNPTAFYLCASSTYDGSSYEQYFGPGTRLTVT.

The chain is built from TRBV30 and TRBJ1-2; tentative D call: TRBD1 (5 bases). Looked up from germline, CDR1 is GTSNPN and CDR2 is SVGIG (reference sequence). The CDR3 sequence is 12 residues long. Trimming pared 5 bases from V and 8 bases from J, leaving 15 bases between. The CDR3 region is CAWHPGLGGYTF. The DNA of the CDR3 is TGTGCCTGGCACCCAGGGCTGGGAGGCTACACCTTC.

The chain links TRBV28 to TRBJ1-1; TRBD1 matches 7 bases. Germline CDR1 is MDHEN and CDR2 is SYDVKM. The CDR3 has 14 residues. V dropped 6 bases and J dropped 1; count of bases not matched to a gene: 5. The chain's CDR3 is CASRPHRGNTEAFF. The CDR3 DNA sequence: TGTGCCAGCAGGCCCCACAGGGGGAACACTGAAGCTTTCTTT.

The CDR3 coding sequence is TGCGCCAGCAGCCAAGGATGGGCAGGGAGGGTTGGTGGGGCCAACGTCCTGACTTTC. Amino acids: CASSQGWAGRVGGANVLTF. J is TRBJ2-6 and V is TRBV4-1, with 7 bases identical to TRBD2. J gave up 3 bases and V 1 base, and 12 bases lay outside the gene matches. The CDR3 length is 19 residues. Germline CDR1 is MGHRA and CDR2 is YSYEKL.

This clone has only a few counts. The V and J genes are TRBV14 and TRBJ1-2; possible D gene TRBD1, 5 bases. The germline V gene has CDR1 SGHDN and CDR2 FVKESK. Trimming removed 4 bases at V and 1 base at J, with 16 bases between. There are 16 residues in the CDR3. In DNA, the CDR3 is TGTGCCAGCAGCCTCCGTGGGGGGATCCTTAACTATGGCTACACCTTC. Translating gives CASSLRGGILNYGYTF.

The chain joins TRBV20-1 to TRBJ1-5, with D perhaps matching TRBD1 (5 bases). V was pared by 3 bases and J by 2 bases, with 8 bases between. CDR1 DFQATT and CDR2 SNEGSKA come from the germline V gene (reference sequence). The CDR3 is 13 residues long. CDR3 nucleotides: TGCAGTGCTAGTCAAGGGGGCAATCAGCCCCAGCATTTT. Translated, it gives CSASQGGNQPQHF.

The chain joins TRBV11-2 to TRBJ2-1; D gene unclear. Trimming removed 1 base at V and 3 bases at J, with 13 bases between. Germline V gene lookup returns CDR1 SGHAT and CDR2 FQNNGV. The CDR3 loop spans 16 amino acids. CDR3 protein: CASSLVSLALYNEQFF. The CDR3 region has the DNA TGTGCCAGCAGCTTAGTGTCTTTGGCCCTCTACAATGAGCAGTTCTTC.

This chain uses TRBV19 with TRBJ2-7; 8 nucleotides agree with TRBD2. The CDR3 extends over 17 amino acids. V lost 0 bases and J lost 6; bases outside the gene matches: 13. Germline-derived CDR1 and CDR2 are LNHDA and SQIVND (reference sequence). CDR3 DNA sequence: TGTGCCAGTAGTATAGATCGGAGCGGGAGAGGGTCAAGCGAGCAGTACTTC. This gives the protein CASSIDRSGRGSSEQYF.

In DNA, the CDR3 is TGTGCCAGCAGTTTAGGGCAGGGAAGTCAGCCCCAGCATTTT. This codes for CASSLGQGSQPQHF. The V gene is TRBV28, the J gene TRBJ1-5, with TRBD1 as a possible D gene (5 bases). The CDR3 spans 14 residues. Trimming removed 2 bases at V and 6 bases at J, with 11 bases between. Germline V gene data show CDR1 as MDHEN and CDR2 as SYDVKM.

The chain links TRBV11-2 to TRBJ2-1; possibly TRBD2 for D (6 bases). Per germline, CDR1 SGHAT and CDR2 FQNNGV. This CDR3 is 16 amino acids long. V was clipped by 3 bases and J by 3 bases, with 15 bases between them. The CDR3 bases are TGTGCCAGCAGCTTCGGACTATCTGGGAACTACAATGAGCAGTTCTTC. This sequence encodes CASSFGLSGNYNEQFF.

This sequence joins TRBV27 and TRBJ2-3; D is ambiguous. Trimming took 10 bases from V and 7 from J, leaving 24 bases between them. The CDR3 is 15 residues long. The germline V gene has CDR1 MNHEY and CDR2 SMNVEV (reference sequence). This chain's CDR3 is CATALWSPGRNTQYF. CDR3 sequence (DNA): TGTGCCACCGCTCTCTGGAGCCCGGGTAGGAATACGCAGTATTTT.

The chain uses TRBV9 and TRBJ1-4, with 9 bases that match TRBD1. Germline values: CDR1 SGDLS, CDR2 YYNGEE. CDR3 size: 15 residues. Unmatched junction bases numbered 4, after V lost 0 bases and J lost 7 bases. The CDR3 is CASSVGSTGGEKLFF. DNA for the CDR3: TGTGCCAGCAGCGTAGGTTCGACAGGGGGTGAAAAACTGTTTTTT.

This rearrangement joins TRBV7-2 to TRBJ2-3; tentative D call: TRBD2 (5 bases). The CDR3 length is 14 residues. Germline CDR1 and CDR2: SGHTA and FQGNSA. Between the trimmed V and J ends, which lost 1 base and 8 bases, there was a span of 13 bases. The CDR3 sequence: CASSLELGVGTQYF. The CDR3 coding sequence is TGTGCCAGCAGCTTAGAATTGGGAGTCGGTACGCAGTATTTT.

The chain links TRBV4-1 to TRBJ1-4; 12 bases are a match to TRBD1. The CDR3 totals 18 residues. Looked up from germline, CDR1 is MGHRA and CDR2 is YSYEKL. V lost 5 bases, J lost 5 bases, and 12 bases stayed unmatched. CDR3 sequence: CASSKTGTGGKGNEKLFF. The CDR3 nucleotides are TGCGCCAGCAGCAAAACCGGGACAGGGGGCAAGGGGAATGAAAAACTGTTTTTT.

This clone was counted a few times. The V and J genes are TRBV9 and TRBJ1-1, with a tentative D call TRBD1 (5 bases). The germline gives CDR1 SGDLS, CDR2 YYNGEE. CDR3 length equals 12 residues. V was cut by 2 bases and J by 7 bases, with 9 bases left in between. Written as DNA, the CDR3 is TGTGCCAGCAGCGTTGCCGACAGTGAAGCTTTCTTT. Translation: CASSVADSEAFF.

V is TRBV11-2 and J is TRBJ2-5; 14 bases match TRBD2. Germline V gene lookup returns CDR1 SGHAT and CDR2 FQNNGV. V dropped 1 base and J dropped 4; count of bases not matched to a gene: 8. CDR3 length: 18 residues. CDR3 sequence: CASSLAGTSGGVRETQYF. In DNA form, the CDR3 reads TGTGCCAGCAGCTTAGCCGGGACTAGCGGGGGCGTCAGAGAGACCCAGTACTTC.

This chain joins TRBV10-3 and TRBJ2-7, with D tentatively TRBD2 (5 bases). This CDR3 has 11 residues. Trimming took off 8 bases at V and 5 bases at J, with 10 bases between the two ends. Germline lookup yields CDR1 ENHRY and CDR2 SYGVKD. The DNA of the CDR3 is TGTGCCATCCGAGGGATAGACGAGCAGTACTTC. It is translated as CAIRGIDEQYF.

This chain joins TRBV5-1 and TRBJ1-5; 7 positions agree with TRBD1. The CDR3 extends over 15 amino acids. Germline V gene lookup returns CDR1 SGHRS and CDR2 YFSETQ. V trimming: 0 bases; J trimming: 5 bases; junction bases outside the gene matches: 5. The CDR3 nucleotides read TGCGCCAGCAGCTTGGAAGGGGGCAGGGATCAGCCCCAGCATTTT. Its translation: CASSLEGGRDQPQHF.

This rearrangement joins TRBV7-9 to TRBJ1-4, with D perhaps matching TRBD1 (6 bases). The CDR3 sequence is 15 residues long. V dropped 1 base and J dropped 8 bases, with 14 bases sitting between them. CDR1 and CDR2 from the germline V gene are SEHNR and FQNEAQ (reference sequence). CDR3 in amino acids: CASSLGGQSGEKLFF. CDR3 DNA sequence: TGTGCCAGCAGCTTAGGGGGGCAGTCCGGAGAAAAACTGTTTTTT.

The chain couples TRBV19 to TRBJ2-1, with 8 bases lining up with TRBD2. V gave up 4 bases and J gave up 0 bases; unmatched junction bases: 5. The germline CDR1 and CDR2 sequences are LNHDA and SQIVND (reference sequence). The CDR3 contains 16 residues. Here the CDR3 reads CASSRGGRYSYNEQFF. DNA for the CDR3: TGTGCCAGTAGTAGAGGCGGGAGGTACTCCTACAATGAGCAGTTCTTC.

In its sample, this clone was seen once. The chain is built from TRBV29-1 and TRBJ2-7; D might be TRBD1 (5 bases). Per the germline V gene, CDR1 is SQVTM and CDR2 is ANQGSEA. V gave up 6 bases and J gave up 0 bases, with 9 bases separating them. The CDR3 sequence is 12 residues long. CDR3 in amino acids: CSVVGPSYEQYF. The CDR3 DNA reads TGCAGCGTGGTGGGGCCCTCCTACGAGCAGTACTTC.